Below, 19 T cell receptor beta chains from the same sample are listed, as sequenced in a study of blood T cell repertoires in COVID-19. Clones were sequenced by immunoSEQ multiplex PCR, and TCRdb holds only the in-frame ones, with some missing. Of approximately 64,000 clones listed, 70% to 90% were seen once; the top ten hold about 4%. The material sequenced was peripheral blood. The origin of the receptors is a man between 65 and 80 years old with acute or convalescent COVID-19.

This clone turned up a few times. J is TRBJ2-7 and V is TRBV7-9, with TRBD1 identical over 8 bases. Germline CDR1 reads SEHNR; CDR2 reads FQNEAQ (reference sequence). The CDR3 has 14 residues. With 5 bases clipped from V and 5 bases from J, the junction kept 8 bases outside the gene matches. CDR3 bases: TGTGCCAGCAGCACCCGGGACAGGCCCCACGAGCAGTACTTC. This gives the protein CASSTRDRPHEQYF.

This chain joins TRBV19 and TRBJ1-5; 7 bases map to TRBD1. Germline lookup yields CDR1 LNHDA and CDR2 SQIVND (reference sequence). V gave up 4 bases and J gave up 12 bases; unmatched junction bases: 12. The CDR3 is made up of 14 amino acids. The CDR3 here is CASSTLETGKNQHF. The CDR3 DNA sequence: TGTGCCAGTAGTACCCTCGAGACAGGGAAAAACCAGCATTTT. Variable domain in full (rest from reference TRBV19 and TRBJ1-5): DGGITQSPKYLFRKEGQNVTLSCEQNLNHDAMYWYRQDPGQGLRLIYYSQIVNDFQKGDIAEGYSVSREKKESFPLTVTSAQKNPTAFYLCASSTLETGKNQHFGDGTRLSIL.

In nucleotides, the CDR3 is TGTGCCAGCAGCTTAGGATTGGACAGTCAAGGAGTAGAGACCCAGTACTTC. It yields the protein CASSLGLDSQGVETQYF. The chain recombines TRBV7-3 with TRBJ2-5; tentatively, D is TRBD1 (6 bases). The CDR3 consists of 17 residues. Trimming shortened V by 2 bases and J by 4 bases, and 20 bases separated the two germline ends. The germline V gene has CDR1 SGHTA and CDR2 FQGTGA. Combining the CDR3 with reference TRBV7-3 and TRBJ2-5 gives the whole variable domain GAGVSQTPSNKVTEKGKYVELRCDPISGHTALYWYRQSLGQGPEFLIYFQGTGAADDSGLPNDRFFAVRPEGSVSTLKIQRTERGDSAVYLCASSLGLDSQGVETQYFGPGTRLLVL.

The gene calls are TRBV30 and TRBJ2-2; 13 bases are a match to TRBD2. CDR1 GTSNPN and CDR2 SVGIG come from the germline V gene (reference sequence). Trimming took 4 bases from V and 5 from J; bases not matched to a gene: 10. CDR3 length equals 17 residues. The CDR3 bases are TGTGCCTGGACCGACTCACGGACTAGCGGGGGAACCGGGGAGCTGTTTTTT. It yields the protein CAWTDSRTSGGTGELFF.

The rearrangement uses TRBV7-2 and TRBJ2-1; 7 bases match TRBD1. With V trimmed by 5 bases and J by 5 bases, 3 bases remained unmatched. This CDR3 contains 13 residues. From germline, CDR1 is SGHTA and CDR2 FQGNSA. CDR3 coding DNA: TGTGCCAGCAGCCTGGGGACAGACAATGAGCAGTTCTTC. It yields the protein CASSLGTDNEQFF.

The CDR3 region has the DNA TGTGCCAGCAGTGCTGGGACTGCGAACACCGGGGAGCTGTTTTTT. This sequence encodes CASSAGTANTGELFF. The rearrangement joins TRBV9 to TRBJ2-2, with D possibly TRBD2 on 6 matching bases. This CDR3 spans 15 amino acids. V was clipped by 5 bases and J by 0 bases, with 11 bases between them. Germline values: CDR1 SGDLS, CDR2 YYNGEE.

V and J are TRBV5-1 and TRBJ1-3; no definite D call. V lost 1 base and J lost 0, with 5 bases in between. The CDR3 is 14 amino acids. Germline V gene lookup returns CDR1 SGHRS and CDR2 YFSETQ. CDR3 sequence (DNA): TGCGCCAGCAGCTTGACAGCCTCTGGAAACACCATATATTTT. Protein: CASSLTASGNTIYF.

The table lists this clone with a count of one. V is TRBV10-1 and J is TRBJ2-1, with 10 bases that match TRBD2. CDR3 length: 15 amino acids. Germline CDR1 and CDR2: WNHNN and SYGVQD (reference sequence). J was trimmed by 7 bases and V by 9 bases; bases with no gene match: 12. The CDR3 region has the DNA TGCGCCAGTCCCGAGGGTGCTAGCGGGGGAAATGAGCAGTTCTTC. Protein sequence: CASPEGASGGNEQFF.

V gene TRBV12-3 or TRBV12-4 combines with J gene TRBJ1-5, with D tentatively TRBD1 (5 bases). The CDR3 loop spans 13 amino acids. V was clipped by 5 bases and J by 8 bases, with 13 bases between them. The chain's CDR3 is CASSPWRGKPQHF. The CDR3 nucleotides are TGTGCCAGCAGTCCGTGGAGGGGTAAGCCCCAGCATTTT.

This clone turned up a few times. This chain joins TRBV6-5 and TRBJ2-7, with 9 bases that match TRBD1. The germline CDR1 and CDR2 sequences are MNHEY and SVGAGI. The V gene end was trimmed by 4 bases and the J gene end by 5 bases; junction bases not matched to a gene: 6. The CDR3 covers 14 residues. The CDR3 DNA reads TGTGCCAGCAGTTTAACAGGGGGCTCGAACGAGCAGTACTTC. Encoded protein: CASSLTGGSNEQYF.

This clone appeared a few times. This chain's CDR3 is CASSLGTYGTDTQYF. The CDR3 DNA reads TGCGCCAGCAGCTTGGGGACATACGGCACAGATACGCAGTATTTT. The chain links TRBV5-1 to TRBJ2-3; a weak D match, TRBD1 (5 bases). The CDR3 is 15 residues long. Germline CDR1 is SGHRS and CDR2 is YFSETQ. Trimming shortened V by 0 bases and J by 1 base, and 9 bases separated the two germline ends.

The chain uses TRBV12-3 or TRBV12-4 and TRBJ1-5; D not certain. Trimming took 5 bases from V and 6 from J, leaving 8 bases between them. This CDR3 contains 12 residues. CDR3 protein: CASSVWAQPQHF. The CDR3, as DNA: TGTGCCAGCAGTGTCTGGGCTCAGCCCCAGCATTTT.

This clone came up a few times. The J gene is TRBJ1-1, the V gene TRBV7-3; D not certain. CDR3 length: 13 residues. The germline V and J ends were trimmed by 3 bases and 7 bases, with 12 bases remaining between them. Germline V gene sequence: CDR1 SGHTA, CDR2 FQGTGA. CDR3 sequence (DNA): TGTGCCAGCAGCTTCAGGTACGGGAGTGAAGCTTTCTTT. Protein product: CASSFRYGSEAFF.

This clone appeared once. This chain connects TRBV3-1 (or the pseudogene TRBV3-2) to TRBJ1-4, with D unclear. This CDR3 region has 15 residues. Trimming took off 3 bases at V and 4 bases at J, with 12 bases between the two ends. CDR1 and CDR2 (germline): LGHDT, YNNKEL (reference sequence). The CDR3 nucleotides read TGTGCCAGCAGCCATGCGGGGTTTGGTAATGAAAAACTGTTTTTT. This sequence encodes CASSHAGFGNEKLFF.

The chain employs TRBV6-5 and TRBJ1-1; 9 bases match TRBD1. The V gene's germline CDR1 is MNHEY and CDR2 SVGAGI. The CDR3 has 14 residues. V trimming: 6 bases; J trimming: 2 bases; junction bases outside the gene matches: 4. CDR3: CASRMDRGNTEAFF. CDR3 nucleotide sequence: TGTGCCAGCAGGATGGACAGGGGAAACACTGAAGCTTTCTTT.

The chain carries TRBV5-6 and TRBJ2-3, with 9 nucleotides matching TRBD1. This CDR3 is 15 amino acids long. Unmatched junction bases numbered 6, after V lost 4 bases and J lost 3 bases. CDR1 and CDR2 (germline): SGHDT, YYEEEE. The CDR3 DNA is TGTGCCAGCAGCGGAAACAGGGGGCTGACAGATACGCAGTATTTT. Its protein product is CASSGNRGLTDTQYF.

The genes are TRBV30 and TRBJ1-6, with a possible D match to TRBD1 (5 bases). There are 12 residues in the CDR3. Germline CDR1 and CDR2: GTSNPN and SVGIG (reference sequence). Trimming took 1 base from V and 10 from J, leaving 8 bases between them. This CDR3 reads CAWSAGESPLHF. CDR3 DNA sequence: TGTGCCTGGAGTGCGGGGGAGTCACCCCTCCACTTT.

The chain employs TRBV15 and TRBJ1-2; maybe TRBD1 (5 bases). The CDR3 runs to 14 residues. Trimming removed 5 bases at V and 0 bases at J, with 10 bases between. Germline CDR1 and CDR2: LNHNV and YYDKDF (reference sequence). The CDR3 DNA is TGTGCCACCAGCCCTGGGGACTCTAACTATGGCTACACCTTC. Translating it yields CATSPGDSNYGYTF.

CDR3 coding DNA: TGTGCCAGCAGTCGCCCTCGGGGGTCAGAGACCCAGTACTTC. This sequence encodes CASSRPRGSETQYF. The rearrangement links TRBV6-2 or TRBV6-3 to TRBJ2-5, with D possibly TRBD2 on 6 matching bases. V was trimmed by 5 bases and J by 4 bases, leaving 14 bases between them. This CDR3 spans 14 amino acids. The germline V gene has CDR1 MNHEY and CDR2 SVGEGT.